Reported below is one T cell receptor beta chain. This entry is derived from a study of shared clonotypes between healthy human individuals. Germline V gives CDR1 SQVTM, CDR2 ANQGSEA. CDR3 size: 12 residues. The ends were cut back, 5 bases at V and 4 bases at J, with 10 bases in the middle. The donors were all Caucasian adults (living in Nashville, Tennessee). Repertoires were generated with immunoSEQ multiplex PCR, while TCRdb's copy carries only in-frame clones and drops some. The data contain 190,000 or so clones, 66% of them singletons. The genes are TRBV29-1 and TRBJ2-3, with D possibly matching TRBD2 (6 bases). The material sequenced was memory CD4+ T cells sorted from blood. The subset denotes: CD45RA-negative fraction. The TCR sequence derives from a man between 25 and 39 years old in good health. The chain's CDR3 is CSVLGGADTQYF. DNA of the CDR3: TGCAGCGTTCTGGGGGGTGCAGATACGCAGTATTTT.